These 28 T cell receptor beta chains were sequenced from one sample in a study of blood T cells in healthy people across ages. With a J-beta primer mix and a sample-barcoded 5' primer, a second PCR ran roughly 6 to 11 cycles. Each CDR3 protein gets one entry after TCRdb re-called the 5' RACE reads with MiXCR. The sample contains fewer than 900,000 distinct CDR3 sequences, approximately 43% of which appear only once. Sequenced: blood. The receptors were sampled from a woman in her sixties or seventies in good health.

The chain links TRBV7-9 to TRBJ1-2; TRBD1 aligns across 11 bases. Losses at the gene ends were 10 bases for V and 8 bases for J; bases not matched to a gene: 12. Per the germline V gene, CDR1 is SEHNR and CDR2 is FQNEAQ (reference sequence). This CDR3 spans 14 amino acids. CDR3 sequence reads: CATIERDRGDGYTF. In DNA, the CDR3 is TGTGCCACCATAGAAAGGGACAGGGGGGACGGCTACACCTTC.

This clonotype was counted many times. The rearrangement links TRBV29-1 to TRBJ2-1, with 10 bases aligning to TRBD1. The CDR3 length is 15 residues. V dropped 7 bases and J dropped 0; count of bases not matched to a gene: 6. Germline V gene lookup returns CDR1 SQVTM and CDR2 ANQGSEA. The CDR3 here is CSAWTGGGSYNEQFF. The CDR3 DNA follows: TGCAGCGCCTGGACAGGGGGGGGCTCCTACAATGAGCAGTTCTTC.

The chain links TRBV5-6 to TRBJ2-7; D is possibly TRBD1 (6 bases). Per germline, CDR1 SGHDT and CDR2 YYEEEE. CDR3 length: 15 residues. Between the trimmed V and J ends, which lost 4 bases and 0 bases, there was a span of 14 bases. In DNA form, the CDR3 reads TGTGCCAGCAGCCCCTTCGACAGGCCCTCCTACGAGCAGTACTTC. Its translation: CASSPFDRPSYEQYF.

The sample holds many counts of this clonotype. V usage is TRBV27 and J usage is TRBJ1-2; D is uncertain. Germline V gene data show CDR1 as MNHEY and CDR2 as SMNVEV (reference sequence). This CDR3 is built from 12 residues. V shed 5 bases and J shed 8 bases, with 12 bases lying between them. The CDR3 DNA reads TGTGCCAGCAGTCCAACCGGGAGCGGCTACACCTTC. Encoded protein: CASSPTGSGYTF.

This clonotype has ten or more counts. The genes are TRBV7-2 and TRBJ2-5; 9 bases are shared with TRBD1. V dropped 5 bases and J dropped 11; count of bases not matched to a gene: 9. The germline gives CDR1 SGHTA, CDR2 FQGNSA. The CDR3 extends over 13 amino acids. CDR3 region: CASSPRGQGTQYF. The DNA of the CDR3 is TGTGCCAGCAGCCCTCGGGGACAGGGTACGCAGTACTTC.

In this sample, this clonotype turned up a few times. The chain is built from TRBV20-1 and TRBJ2-4, with 9 bases that match TRBD1. From germline, CDR1 is DFQATT and CDR2 SNEGSKA (reference sequence). The length of the CDR3 is 15 residues. Trimming took 6 bases from V and 4 from J; bases not matched to a gene: 10. CDR3 DNA sequence: TGCAGTGCCATGACCGGGACAGGGCAGAAAAACATTCAGTACTTC. Residues: CSAMTGTGQKNIQYF.

This chain joins TRBV6-5 and TRBJ2-1, with D possibly TRBD1 on 5 matching bases. The CDR3 spans 13 residues. V was trimmed by 6 bases and J by 4 bases, leaving 10 bases between them. In germline, CDR1 is MNHEY, CDR2 SVGAGI. The CDR3 loop is CASRMTEYNEQFF. In DNA form, the CDR3 reads TGTGCCAGCAGAATGACAGAATACAATGAGCAGTTCTTC.

This clonotype was recorded many times. The rearrangement uses TRBV29-1 and TRBJ2-5, with TRBD1 matching 10 bases. V was clipped by 6 bases and J by 5 bases; unmatched bases: 9. The CDR3 runs to 14 residues. Germline V CDR1 and CDR2: SQVTM, ANQGSEA. The CDR3 is CSVLGGTGDETQYF. Here the CDR3 DNA reads TGCAGCGTCCTTGGGGGGACAGGGGACGAGACCCAGTACTTC. The full variable domain, rest sourced from reference TRBV29-1 and TRBJ2-5, is SAVISQKPSRDICQRGTSLTIQCQVDSQVTMMFWYRQQPGQSLTLIATANQGSEATYESGFVIDKFPISRPNLTFSTLTVSNMSPEDSSIYLCSVLGGTGDETQYFGPGTRLLVL.

This clonotype was detected many times. The V and J genes are TRBV29-1 and TRBJ2-7; no firm D call. The V and J ends lost 0 bases and 1 base respectively, with 7 bases between them. CDR3 size: 13 residues. Germline loops: CDR1 SQVTM, CDR2 ANQGSEA. The CDR3 loop is CSVEDLGSYEQYF. The CDR3 DNA is TGCAGCGTTGAAGATCTCGGTTCCTACGAGCAGTACTTC.

This chain uses TRBV25-1 with TRBJ1-4; D uncertain. The germline gives CDR1 MGHDK, CDR2 SYGVNS. The CDR3 covers 14 residues. The V end lost 2 bases, the J end lost 0 bases, and 4 bases lay between the germline ends. CDR3 in amino acids: CASSEQSTNEKLFF. The CDR3 bases are TGTGCCAGCAGTGAACAGTCAACTAATGAAAAACTGTTTTTT. The full variable domain, completed using reference TRBV25-1 and TRBJ1-4, is EADIYQTPRYLVIGTGKKITLECSQTMGHDKMYWYQQDPGMELHLIHYSYGVNSTEKGDLSSESTVSRIRTEHFPLTLESARPSHTSQYLCASSEQSTNEKLFFGSGTQLSVL.

This clonotype was seen a few times. The chain joins TRBV12-3 or TRBV12-4 to TRBJ2-5; 12 positions agree with TRBD2. The CDR3 consists of 16 residues. V was clipped by 3 bases and J by 2 bases; unmatched bases: 4. CDR3 loop: CASSFLAGGVQETQYF. CDR3 sequence (DNA): TGTGCCAGCAGTTTTCTAGCGGGAGGGGTACAAGAGACCCAGTACTTC.

In this sample, this clonotype turned up many times. The rearrangement uses TRBV7-2 and TRBJ2-1, with 9 bases identical to TRBD2. Germline trimming cut 5 bases from V and 1 base from J; bases unmatched to any gene: 3. Germline CDR1 reads SGHTA; CDR2 reads FQGNSA. The CDR3 is 15 residues long. The CDR3 loop is CASSPTSGSYNEQFF. The DNA for the CDR3 is TGTGCCAGCAGCCCCACTAGCGGGTCCTACAATGAGCAGTTCTTC.

The chain joins TRBV12-3 or TRBV12-4 to TRBJ1-2; D is possibly TRBD1 (5 bases). V was cut by 6 bases and J by 4 bases, with 12 bases left in between. The CDR3 has 13 residues. This CDR3 reads CASSPEDTYGYTF. CDR3 sequence (DNA): TGTGCCAGCAGCCCCGAGGACACCTATGGCTACACCTTC.

This sequence joins TRBV9 and TRBJ2-1; D is perhaps TRBD1 or TRBD2 (5 bases each). TRBJ2-7 explains the end of the DNA better; the J call may be wrong. From germline, CDR1 is SGDLS and CDR2 YYNGEE. This CDR3 has 17 amino acids. The CDR3 here is CASSARGTTYSYNEQYF. CDR3 nucleotide sequence: TGTGCCAGCAGCGCCCGAGGGACGACCTACTCCTACAATGAGCAGTACTTC.

This clonotype appeared once. The CDR3 region is CASSQYSAGETQYF. CDR3 nucleotides: TGCGCCAGCAGCCAATATTCCGCGGGAGAGACCCAGTACTTC. The chain has TRBV4-3 and TRBJ2-5, with D perhaps TRBD2 (5 bases). Germline CDR1 and CDR2: LGHNA and YSLEER. Trimming left V 2 bases short and J 4 bases short, with 11 bases between. The CDR3 covers 14 residues.

This clonotype was detected many times. V and J are TRBV3-1 and TRBJ2-1; the D is unclear. From germline, CDR1 is LGHDT and CDR2 YNNKEL (reference sequence). The CDR3 loop spans 15 amino acids. Trimming took 0 bases from V and 0 from J, leaving 6 bases between them. The CDR3 region is CASSQDTSSYNEQFF. For the CDR3, the DNA is TGTGCCAGCAGCCAAGATACGAGCTCCTACAATGAGCAGTTCTTC.

The genes are TRBV4-1 and TRBJ2-5, with D hard to call. The length of the CDR3 is 16 residues. Between the trimmed V and J ends, which lost 0 bases and 3 bases, there was a span of 14 bases. CDR1 and CDR2 from the germline V gene are MGHRA and YSYEKL. The CDR3 sequence: CASSQDRAGIEETQYF. The CDR3 DNA is TGCGCCAGCAGCCAAGATCGGGCCGGAATTGAAGAGACCCAGTACTTC.

The genes are TRBV20-1 and TRBJ1-5; TRBD1 might be the D (6 bases). The V and J ends lost 2 bases and 5 bases respectively, with 13 bases between them. The CDR3 is made up of 14 amino acids. Looked up from germline, CDR1 is DFQATT and CDR2 is SNEGSKA (reference sequence). The CDR3 nucleotides read TGCAGTGCTAGAAGCCCAGGGGTCGATCAGCCCCAGCATTTT. As protein: CSARSPGVDQPQHF.

Comments on this clonotype: The DNA is left out, because the CDR3 cannot be placed on it with certainty; the CDR3 is given as TCRdb lists it. The chain combines TRBV27 with TRBJ2-1; TRBD1, the table's D call, lacks a check against the DNA. Both ends counted, the CDR3 spans 16 residues. CDR1 is MNHEY, CDR2 SMNVEV, per germline (reference sequence). CDR3 amino acids: CASSFGQGASYNEQFF.

The chain joins TRBV4-3 to TRBJ1-2, with D possibly TRBD1 on 6 matching bases. CDR1 and CDR2 (germline): LGHNA, YSLEER. Trimming cost V 3 bases and J 8 bases, with 13 bases left between them. The CDR3 totals 13 residues. Here the CDR3 DNA reads TGCGCCAGCAGCCAGTCTACAGGGTACGGCTACACCTTC. Protein sequence: CASSQSTGYGYTF.

The chain joins TRBV5-1 to TRBJ2-4, with D perhaps TRBD2 (6 bases). The tail of the sequence fits TRBJ2-7 better, so the J call may be wrong. Germline V gene sequence: CDR1 SGHRS, CDR2 YFSETQ. The CDR3 has 17 residues. CDR3 DNA: TGCGCCAGCAGCTTGAGACGGTCGGGACTTTCCTGGTACGAGCAGTACTTC. Translated, it gives CASSLRRSGLSWYEQYF.

The gene calls are TRBV2 and TRBJ2-5, with D possibly being TRBD2 (5 bases). The DNA end lines up better with TRBJ2-7; the J call may be wrong. CDR1 is SNHLY and CDR2 is FYNNEI in the germline V gene. CDR3 length: 12 amino acids. This CDR3 reads CASRADQYEQYF. The CDR3 nucleotides are TGTGCCAGCAGAGCGGACCAGTACGAGCAGTACTTC.

A single count supports this clonotype. CDR3 nucleotides: TGCAGTGCTACCCGGACAGGGGTGTCCGGGGCCAACGTCCTGACTTTC. It codes for CSATRTGVSGANVLTF. This chain uses TRBV20-1 with TRBJ2-6; 9 positions agree with TRBD1. CDR3 length equals 16 residues. Germline V CDR1 and CDR2: DFQATT, SNEGSKA (reference sequence). After removal of 4 bases from V and 4 bases from J, the junction contained 8 bases not matched to a gene.

The V call is TRBV12-3 or TRBV12-4, the J call TRBJ1-1; TRBD1 matches 8 bases. V gave up 8 bases and J gave up 11 bases; unmatched junction bases: 13. The CDR3 runs 13 residues. The CDR3 protein is CASLPTGGKVAFF. CDR3 DNA: TGTGCCAGCCTCCCCACAGGGGGAAAGGTGGCTTTCTTT.

As to this clonotype: With a much larger clone just one base away, this may be a read error. The J gene is TRBJ2-6, the V gene TRBV29-1; TRBD1 might be the D (6 bases). This CDR3 is 18 amino acids long. Germline V gene lookup returns CDR1 SQVTM and CDR2 ANQGSEA. The CDR3 is CSVEDLGDKSSGVNVLTF. CDR3 nucleotides: TGCAGCGTTGAAGATCTTGGGGACAAGAGCTCTGGGGTCAACGTCCTGACTTTC. Filled out from reference TRBV29-1 and TRBJ2-6, the complete variable domain reads SAVISQKPSRDICQRGTSLTIQCQVDSQVTMMFWYRQQPGQSLTLIATANQGSEATYESGFVIDKFPISRPNLTFSTLTVSNMSPEDSSIYLCSVEDLGDKSSGVNVLTFGAGSRLTVL.

This clonotype was recorded at least ten times. The V call is TRBV5-1, the J call TRBJ2-7; D possibly corresponds to TRBD2 (5 bases). Germline CDR1 is SGHRS and CDR2 is YFSETQ. V lost 5 bases and J 5 bases, leaving 20 bases between the germline ends. This CDR3 has 15 residues. The CDR3 protein is CASREVAGSLDEQYF. As DNA, the CDR3 is TGCGCCAGCAGGGAGGTGGCGGGCAGTCTCGACGAGCAGTACTTC.

Turning to this clonotype: A much larger clone sits a single nucleotide away, making a read error possible. The V and J genes are TRBV4-2 and TRBJ2-7, with no clear D. CDR1 is LGHNA, CDR2 YNFKEQ, per germline. This CDR3 is 13 amino acids long. The DNA of the CDR3 is TGTGCCAGCAACCAAGCCCCAGCCTACGAGCAGTACTTC. This gives the protein CASNQAPAYEQYF.

This clonotype was counted ten times or more. In DNA, the CDR3 is TGCGCCAGTACATCGGAAACCACAGATACGCAGTATTTT. Translated: CASTSETTDTQYF. The V call is TRBV5-1, the J call TRBJ2-3; D remains unclear. The CDR3 is 13 residues long. Germline CDR1 SGHRS, CDR2 YFSETQ. The germline V and J ends were trimmed by 8 bases and 2 bases, with 12 bases remaining between them. The entire variable domain, with the rest obtained from reference TRBV5-1 and TRBJ2-3, is as follows: KAGVTQTPRYLIKTRGQQVTLSCSPISGHRSVSWYQQTPGQGLQFLFEYFSETQRNKGNFPGRFSGRQFSNSRSEMNVSTLELGDSALYLCASTSETTDTQYFGPGTRLTVL.